This T cell receptor beta chain was sequenced during a study of shared clonotypes between healthy human individuals. Study-level findings and limits: Between four donors, naive CD4 clonotypes were shared at a level of approximately 5%.

Concerning this clone itself: Its matching antigen is unknown.

Some clones are missing from TCRdb's copy, which holds only in-frame ones; the method was immunoSEQ multiplex PCR. The table has about 330,000 clones, about nine tenths seen once. The germline V gene encodes CDR1 MGHDK and CDR2 SYGVNS. Deletions cut 6 bases from V and 1 base from J, with 9 bases between. The CDR3 sequence is 13 residues long. The genes are TRBV25-1 and TRBJ2-5; no firm D call. The specimen sequenced was memory CD8+ T cells sorted from blood. The subset was: CD45RO+ cells pooled with CCR7-negative TemRA cells. This sequence was found in a man aged 18 to 30 in good health. This CDR3 is CASSEVLQETQYF. The CDR3 bases are TGTGCCAGCAGCGAGGTACTCCAAGAGACCCAGTACTTC.